One TCR beta chain is described in this entry. Following extraction, RNA underwent reverse transcription to cDNA, which served as the sequencing template. Data came from immunoSEQ multiplex PCR; TCRdb stores just in-frame clones and leaves some out. This table holds over 200,000 clones, about 60% found once. The data were obtained in a study of CD8+ T cells in alopecia areata. Germline V CDR1 and CDR2: SNHLY, FYNNEI. This CDR3 has 13 amino acids. Trimming pared 5 bases from V and 6 bases from J, leaving 14 bases between. The sequencing here drew on CD4+ T cells sorted from blood, taken at week 0. The chain recombines TRBV2 with TRBJ2-7; the D call may be TRBD1 or TRBD2 (5 bases each). The TCR originated in a human donor with alopecia areata. CDR3: CASSRDRVSEQYF. In DNA, the CDR3 is TGTGCCAGCAGTCGGGACCGGGTCTCCGAGCAGTACTTC. Complete variable domain (other parts from reference TRBV2 and TRBJ2-7): EPEVTQTPSHQVTQMGQEVILRCVPISNHLYFYWYRQILGQKVEFLVSFYNNEISEKSEIFDDQFSVERPDGSNFTLKIRSTKLEDSAMYFCASSRDRVSEQYFGPGTRLTVT.